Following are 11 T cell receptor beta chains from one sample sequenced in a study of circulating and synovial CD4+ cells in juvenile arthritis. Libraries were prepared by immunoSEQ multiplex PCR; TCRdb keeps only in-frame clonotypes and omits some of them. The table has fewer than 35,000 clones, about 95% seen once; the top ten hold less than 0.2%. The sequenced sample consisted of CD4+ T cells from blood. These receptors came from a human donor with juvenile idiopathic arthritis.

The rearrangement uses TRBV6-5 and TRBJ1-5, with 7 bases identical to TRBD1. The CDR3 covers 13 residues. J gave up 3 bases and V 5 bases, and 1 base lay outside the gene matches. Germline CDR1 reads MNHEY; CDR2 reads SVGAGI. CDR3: CASSGTDNQPQHF. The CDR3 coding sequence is TGTGCCAGCAGTGGGACAGACAATCAGCCCCAGCATTTT.

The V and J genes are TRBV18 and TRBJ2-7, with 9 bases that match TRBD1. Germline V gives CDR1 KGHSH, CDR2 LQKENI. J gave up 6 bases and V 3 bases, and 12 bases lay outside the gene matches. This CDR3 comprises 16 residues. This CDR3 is CASSPQTGTGSSEQYF. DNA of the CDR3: TGTGCCAGCTCACCCCAAACCGGGACAGGGTCATCCGAGCAGTACTTC.

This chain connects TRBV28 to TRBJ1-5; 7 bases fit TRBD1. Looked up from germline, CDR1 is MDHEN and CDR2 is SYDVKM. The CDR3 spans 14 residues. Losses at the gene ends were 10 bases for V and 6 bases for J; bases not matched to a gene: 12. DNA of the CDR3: TGTGCCACCTCTTTGACAGGGTCGGGTCAGCCCCAGCATTTT. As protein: CATSLTGSGQPQHF. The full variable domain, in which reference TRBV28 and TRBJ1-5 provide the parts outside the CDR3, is DVKVTQSSRYLVKRTGEKVFLECVQDMDHENMFWYRQDPGLGLRLIYFSYDVKMKEKGDIPEGYSVSREKKERFSLILESASTNQTSMYLCATSLTGSGQPQHFGDGTRLSIL.

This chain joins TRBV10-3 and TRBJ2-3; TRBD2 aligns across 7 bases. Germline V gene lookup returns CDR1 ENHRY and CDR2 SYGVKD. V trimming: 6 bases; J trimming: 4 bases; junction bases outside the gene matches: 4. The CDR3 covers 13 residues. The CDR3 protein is CAISFRGADTQYF. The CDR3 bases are TGTGCCATCAGCTTTCGGGGGGCAGATACGCAGTATTTT.

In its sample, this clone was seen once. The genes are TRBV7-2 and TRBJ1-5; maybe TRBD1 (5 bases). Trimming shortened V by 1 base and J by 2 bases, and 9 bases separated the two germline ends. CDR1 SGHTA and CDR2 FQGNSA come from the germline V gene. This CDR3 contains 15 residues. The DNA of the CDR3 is TGTGCCAGCAGCTTAGACGCAGGGCGCAATCAGCCCCAGCATTTT. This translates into CASSLDAGRNQPQHF.

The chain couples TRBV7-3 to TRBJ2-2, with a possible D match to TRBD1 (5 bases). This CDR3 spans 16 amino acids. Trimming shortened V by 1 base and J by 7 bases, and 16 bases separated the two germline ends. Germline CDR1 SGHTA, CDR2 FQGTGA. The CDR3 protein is CASSLNRYQGGGELFF. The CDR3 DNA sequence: TGTGCCAGCAGCTTAAACCGGTACCAGGGTGGCGGGGAGCTGTTTTTT.

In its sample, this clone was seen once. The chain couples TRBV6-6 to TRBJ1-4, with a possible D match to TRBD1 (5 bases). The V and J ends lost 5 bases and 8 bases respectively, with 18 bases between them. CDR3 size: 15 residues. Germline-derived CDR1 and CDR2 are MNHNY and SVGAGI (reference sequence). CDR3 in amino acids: CASSRKQAKGEKLFF. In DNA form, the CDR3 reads TGTGCCAGCAGTAGAAAACAGGCTAAGGGGGAAAAACTGTTTTTT.

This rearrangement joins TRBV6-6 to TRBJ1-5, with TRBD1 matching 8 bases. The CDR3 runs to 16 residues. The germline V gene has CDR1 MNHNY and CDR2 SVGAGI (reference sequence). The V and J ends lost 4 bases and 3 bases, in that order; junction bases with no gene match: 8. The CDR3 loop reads CASSSGAGGHNQPQHF. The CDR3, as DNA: TGTGCCAGCAGTTCCGGGGCAGGGGGCCACAATCAGCCCCAGCATTTT.

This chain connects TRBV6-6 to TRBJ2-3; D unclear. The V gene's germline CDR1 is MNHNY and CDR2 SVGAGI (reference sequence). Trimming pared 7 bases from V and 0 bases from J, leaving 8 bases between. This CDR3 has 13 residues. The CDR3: CASKRDSTDTQYF. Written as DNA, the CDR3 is TGTGCCAGCAAGAGAGATAGCACAGATACGCAGTATTTT.

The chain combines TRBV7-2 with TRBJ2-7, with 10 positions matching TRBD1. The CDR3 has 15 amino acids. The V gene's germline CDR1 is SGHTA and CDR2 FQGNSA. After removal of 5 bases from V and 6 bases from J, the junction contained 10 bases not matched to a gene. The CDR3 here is CASSQPGQGKVEQYF. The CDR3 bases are TGTGCCAGCAGCCAACCGGGACAGGGGAAGGTCGAGCAGTACTTC.

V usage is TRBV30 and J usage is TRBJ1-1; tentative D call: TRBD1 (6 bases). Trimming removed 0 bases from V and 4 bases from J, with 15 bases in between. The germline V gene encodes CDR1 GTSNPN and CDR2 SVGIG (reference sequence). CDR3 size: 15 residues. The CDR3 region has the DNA TGTGCCTGGAGTGTGGGGGCGGCAGGGGTCACTGAAGCTTTCTTT. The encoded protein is CAWSVGAAGVTEAFF.